The clone carrying this TCR beta chain was found a few times. The antigen is not known. Other DNA sequences in the sample encode the same CDR3. The data were obtained in a study of beta chain features in type 1 diabetes. Sorting with CD45RO/CCR7/CD25/CD127/CD95/CD27 yielded naive, central memory, regulatory and stem-like memory CD4+ cells. Sorting produced populations that all topped 98% purity. Study-wide results and caveats: TCRB CDR3s from Type 1 diabetes patients were moderately but significantly shorter in all four CD4+ subsets. VDJ junctions in type 1 diabetes patients carried more deletions and fewer insertions. Over-representation of high TCR-expressing cells was a possible consequence of cDNA sequencing.

What was sequenced were expressed TCRB transcripts, since all of the isolated RNA had been reverse transcribed. Assay: immunoSEQ multiplex PCR; the TCRdb copy retains only in-frame clones and omits some. The table has hundreds of thousands of clones, around 15% seen once. CDR3 length: 14 amino acids. The junction had 3 bases not matched to a gene; V was cut back by 0 bases and J by 4 bases. Germline V gene data show CDR1 as SGHRS and CDR2 as YFSETQ. The sequencing input was naive CD4+ T cells from blood. This sequence originates from a young man with type 1 diabetes. The chain carries TRBV5-1 and TRBJ2-5; 7 bases line up with TRBD1. DNA of the CDR3: TGCGCCAGCAGCTTGGACAGGGGTGGAGAGACCCAGTACTTC. It translates to CASSLDRGGETQYF.